These T cell receptor beta chains were read from a single sample in a study of blood T cell repertoires in COVID-19. Generated by immunoSEQ multiplex PCR, the TCRdb table keeps only in-frame clones and is missing some. This sample carries about 190,000 clones, roughly 80% of them seen once, and the ten largest clones take roughly a sixth. What was sequenced was peripheral blood. These TCRs come from a man in his 60s with active or convalescent COVID-19. Each CDR3 is given with its conserved first and last residue. A D gene is named only where the DNA matches it firmly.

d_gene	v_gene	j_gene	CDR3nt	CDR3aa
TRBD2	TRBV6-2/TRBV6-3	TRBJ2-4	TGTGCCAGCAGTTATAATCGGGGACTAAGCATTCAGTACTTC	CASSYNRGLSIQYF
-	TRBV5-1	TRBJ1-4	TGCGCCAGCAGCTTGGCGCAGGCAACTAATGAAAAACTGTTTTTT	CASSLAQATNEKLFF
TRBD2	TRBV6-2/TRBV6-3	TRBJ2-1	TGTGCCAGCAGTTACCGTCGGGCGGGAGTTAGGAATGAGCAGTTCTTC	CASSYRRAGVRNEQFF
TRBD2	TRBV6-5	TRBJ2-3	TGTGCCAGCAGTTACCTACTAGCGGCAGATACGCAGTATTTT	CASSYLLAADTQYF
TRBD1	TRBV11-3	TRBJ1-1	TGTGCCAGCAGCCAACGGACAGGAACGAACACTGAAGCTTTCTTT	CASSQRTGTNTEAFF
-	TRBV14	TRBJ2-7	TGTGCCAGCAGCCCGATCGGCTACGAGCAGTACTTC	CASSPIGYEQYF
TRBD2	TRBV28	TRBJ2-7	TGTGCCAGCAGGACGGGGGGGTACGAGCAGTACTTC	CASRTGGYEQYF
TRBD2	TRBV11-3	TRBJ2-3	TGTGCCAGCAGCCCCGGGACTAGCGGGTTTTTCACAGATACGCAGTATTTT	CASSPGTSGFFTDTQYF
-	TRBV30	TRBJ1-2	TGTGCCTGGACTCGCGGGAATTTGGATGGCTACACCTTC	CAWTRGNLDGYTF
-	TRBV20-1	TRBJ2-7	TGCAGTGCTACGACAGGATACGAGCAGTACTTC	CSATTGYEQYF
-	TRBV7-9	TRBJ1-4	TGTGCCAGCAGCCCCACAGGGCTCGAAAAACTGTTTTTT	CASSPTGLEKLFF
-	TRBV24-1	TRBJ2-5	TGTGCCACCAGTGATATAAGGGGCGTAGAGACCCAGTACTTC	CATSDIRGVETQYF
TRBD2	TRBV3-1/TRBV3-2	TRBJ2-3	TGTGCCAGCAGCCACCTAGGACTAGCGGGAGGGCCCCGAACAGATACGCAGTATTTT	CASSHLGLAGGPRTDTQYF
-	TRBV6-6	TRBJ1-5	TGTGCCAGCAGACCACCCTCACAGCAGAATCAGCCCCAGCATTTT	CASRPPSQQNQPQHF